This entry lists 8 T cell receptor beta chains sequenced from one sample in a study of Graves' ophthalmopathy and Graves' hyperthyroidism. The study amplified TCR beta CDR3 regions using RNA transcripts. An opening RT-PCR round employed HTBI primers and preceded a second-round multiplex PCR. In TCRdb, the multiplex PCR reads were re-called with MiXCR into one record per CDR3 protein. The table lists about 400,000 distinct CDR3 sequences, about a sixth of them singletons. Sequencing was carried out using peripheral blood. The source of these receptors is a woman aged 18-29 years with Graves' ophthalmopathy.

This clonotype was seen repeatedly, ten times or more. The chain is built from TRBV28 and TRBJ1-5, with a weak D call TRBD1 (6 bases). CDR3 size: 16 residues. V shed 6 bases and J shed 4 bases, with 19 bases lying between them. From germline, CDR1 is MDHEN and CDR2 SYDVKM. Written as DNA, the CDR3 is TGTGCCAGCAGCCATAGGGACCAGGGGAGGAATCAGCCCCAGCATTTT. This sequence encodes CASSHRDQGRNQPQHF.

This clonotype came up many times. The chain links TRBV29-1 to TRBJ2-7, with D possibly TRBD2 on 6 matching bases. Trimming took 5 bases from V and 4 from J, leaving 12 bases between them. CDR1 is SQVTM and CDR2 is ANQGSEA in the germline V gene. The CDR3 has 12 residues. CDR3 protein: CSVRVRGYEQYF. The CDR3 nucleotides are TGCAGCGTTCGTGTTCGGGGGTACGAGCAGTACTTC.

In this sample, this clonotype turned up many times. CDR3: CSARGSRQGSERTEAFF. Here the CDR3 DNA reads TGCAGTGCTAGAGGGTCCCGACAGGGGAGTGAGAGGACTGAAGCTTTCTTT. V is TRBV20-1 and J is TRBJ1-1, with 8 bases lining up with TRBD1. Germline values: CDR1 DFQATT, CDR2 SNEGSKA (reference sequence). The CDR3 extends over 17 amino acids. V lost 1 base, J lost 5 bases, and 15 bases stayed unmatched.

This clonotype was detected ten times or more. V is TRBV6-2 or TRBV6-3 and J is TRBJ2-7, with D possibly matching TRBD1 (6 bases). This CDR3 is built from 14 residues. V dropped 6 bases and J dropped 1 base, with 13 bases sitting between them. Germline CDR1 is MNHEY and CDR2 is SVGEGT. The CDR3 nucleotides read TGTGCCAGCAGCAATGGACAGTCTTCCTACGAGCAGTACTTC. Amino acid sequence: CASSNGQSSYEQYF.

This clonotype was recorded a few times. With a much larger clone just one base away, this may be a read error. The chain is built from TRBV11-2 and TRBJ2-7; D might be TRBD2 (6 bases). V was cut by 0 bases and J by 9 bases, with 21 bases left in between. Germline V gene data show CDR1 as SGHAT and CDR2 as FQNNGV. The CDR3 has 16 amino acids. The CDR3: CASSLDREATGFVQYF. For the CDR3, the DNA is TGTGCCAGCAGCTTAGATAGGGAGGCGACCGGGTTTGTGCAGTACTTC.

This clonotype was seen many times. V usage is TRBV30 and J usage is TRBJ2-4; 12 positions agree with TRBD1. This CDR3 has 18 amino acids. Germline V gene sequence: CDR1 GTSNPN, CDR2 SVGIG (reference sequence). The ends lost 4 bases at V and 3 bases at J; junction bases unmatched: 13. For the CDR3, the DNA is TGTGCCTGGAAAGTTGAGTCCGGGACAGGGGGCGTCAAAAACATTCAGTACTTC. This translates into CAWKVESGTGGVKNIQYF.

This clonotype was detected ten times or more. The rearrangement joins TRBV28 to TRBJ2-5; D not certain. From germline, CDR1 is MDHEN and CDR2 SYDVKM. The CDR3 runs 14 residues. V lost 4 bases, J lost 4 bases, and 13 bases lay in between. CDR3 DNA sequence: TGTGCCAGCAGTTCAAGGGTTGGACGAGAGACCCAGTACTTC. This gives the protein CASSSRVGRETQYF.

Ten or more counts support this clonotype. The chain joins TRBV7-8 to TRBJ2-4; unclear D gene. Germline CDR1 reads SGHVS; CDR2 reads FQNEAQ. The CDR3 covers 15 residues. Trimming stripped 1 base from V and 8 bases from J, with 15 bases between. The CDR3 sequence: CASSLERAGADIQYF. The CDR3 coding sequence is TGTGCCAGCAGCTTAGAGCGTGCCGGCGCGGACATTCAGTACTTC.